This T cell receptor beta chain is from a study of blood T cell repertoires in COVID-19. Study background: Collection of acute and convalescent COVID-19 samples took place in the United States, Italy and Spain. The cDNA or gDNA used as material had been derived from T cells, B-cell-depleted T cells, or PBMCs.

Profiling relied on immunoSEQ multiplex PCR, and the TCRdb table lists in-frame clones only, not all of them. The sample yields some 47,000 clones, 80% to 90% seen once. There are 15 residues in the CDR3. The V and J ends lost 6 bases and 0 bases respectively, with 12 bases between them. Per the germline V gene, CDR1 is SGHTA and CDR2 is FQGNSA. Sample: peripheral blood. The clonotype was recovered from a woman older than 75 with acute or convalescent COVID-19. The V and J genes are TRBV7-2 and TRBJ2-1, with D possibly matching TRBD2 (5 bases). CDR3 nucleotide sequence: TGTGCCAGCAGACTAGACTCGAGCTCCTACAATGAGCAGTTCTTC. It yields the protein CASRLDSSSYNEQFF.